A single T cell receptor (beta chain) is shown here with its context. In the original analysis: By means of reference gene primer amplification, nucleated cell counts were estimated. Some clones are missing from TCRdb's copy, which holds only in-frame ones; the method was immunoSEQ multiplex PCR. V, J and clone size are those of that table, while D and trimming were read from the DNA. The table shows about 200,000 clones, with around nine tenths occurring only once. The source of the sample is a study of blood T cell repertoires in COVID-19. Background on the study: The United States, Italy and Spain were the sources of the acute and convalescent COVID-19 samples.

The source is a man between 60 and 75 years old who had recovered from COVID-19. The sequencing sample was made of peripheral blood.

The CDR3 region has the DNA TGCGCCAGCAGCGCGACCGGGACAGGGGGCGCGAGGGGGAACACTGAAGCTTTCTTT. Protein product: CASSATGTGGARGNTEAFF. The chain is built from TRBV5-1 and TRBJ1-1; 12 nucleotides align to TRBD1. This CDR3 comprises 19 residues. V lost 4 bases and J lost 1; bases outside the gene matches: 14. The germline V gene has CDR1 SGHRS and CDR2 YFSETQ.